The clone carrying this T cell receptor beta chain was detected a few times. The antigen remains unidentified. V was pared by 4 bases and J by 7 bases, with 11 bases between. The length of the CDR3 is 12 residues. The germline gives CDR1 DFQATT, CDR2 SNEGSKA (reference sequence). These data come from a study of T cell repertoires in cytomegalovirus infection. Turning to the study itself: Public signatures in TCR beta pointed to CMV infection and matching HLA type. Regarding the study as a whole: Identification of carriers of CMV plus the relevant HLA was achieved through cumulative public TCR beta family frequency. HLA-C-restricted TCR beta clonotypes specific for CMV led the ex vivo response.

TCRdb re-called the reads with MiXCR, one entry per CDR3 protein. The data hold some 400,000 distinct CDR3 sequences, with about a sixth observed a single time. The chain couples TRBV20-1 to TRBJ2-4, with D possibly called TRBD1 or TRBD2 (5 bases each). This clonotype was sampled from a human donor in good health (CMV status not recorded). Some clones in this sample may be carry-over from other donors' samples. Sample: PBMCs. The CDR3 bases are TGCAGTGCTATCGGGGCAGGGAACATTCAGTACTTC. Translation: CSAIGAGNIQYF.